This entry lists 27 T cell receptor beta chains sequenced from one sample in a study of cytomegalovirus exposure and HLA in healthy donors. It was with 60 Vbeta and 13 Jbeta primers that the PCR ran. The protocol was immunoSEQ multiplex PCR, while the TCRdb copy is restricted to in-frame clones and leaves out a portion. The table has over 85,000 clones, about 90% seen once; the top ten hold about 1.7%. The sample comprised PBMCs. These receptors were obtained from a man aged 40-49 years in good health and CMV-seronegative.

V gene TRBV7-2 combines with J gene TRBJ1-6; D is undetermined. CDR3 length: 15 amino acids. Germline CDR1 is SGHTA and CDR2 is FQGNSA. The V gene lost 1 base and the J gene lost 0 bases, with 4 bases spanning the gap. CDR3: CASSLDSSYNSPLHF. The CDR3 bases are TGTGCCAGCAGCTTAGACAGCTCCTATAATTCACCCCTCCACTTT.

The genes are TRBV6-5 and TRBJ2-3; no clear D. Trimming removed 3 bases from V and 0 bases from J, with 13 bases in between. CDR1 is MNHEY, CDR2 SVGAGI, per germline. CDR3 length: 16 amino acids. CDR3 DNA sequence: TGTGCCAGCAGTTATTCTAGTCACCCTAGCACAGATACGCAGTATTTT. Translating it yields CASSYSSHPSTDTQYF.

This clone was observed once. The rearrangement joins TRBV29-1 to TRBJ1-1; 9 bases align to TRBD1. From germline, CDR1 is SQVTM and CDR2 ANQGSEA. Trimming took 6 bases from V and 2 from J; bases not matched to a gene: 7. The CDR3 extends over 14 amino acids. The CDR3: CSVPGQGPNTEAFF. The CDR3 nucleotides read TGCAGCGTACCGGGACAGGGCCCCAACACTGAAGCTTTCTTT.

The rearrangement joins TRBV4-1 to TRBJ2-5, with TRBD2 matching over 9 bases. The CDR3 loop spans 16 amino acids. J lost 5 bases, V lost 0 bases, and 7 bases had no gene match. Germline V gene sequence: CDR1 MGHRA, CDR2 YSYEKL. The CDR3: CASSQDSGLARETQYF. CDR3 nucleotide sequence: TGCGCCAGCAGCCAAGATTCTGGACTAGCGAGGGAGACCCAGTACTTC.

This chain connects TRBV9 to TRBJ1-1, with 7 bases identical to TRBD1. J lost 1 base, V lost 3 bases, and 6 bases had no gene match. The CDR3 has 15 residues. CDR1 is SGDLS and CDR2 is YYNGEE in the germline V gene. In DNA, the CDR3 is TGTGCCAGCAGCGCCGGGGGACAGACGAACACTGAAGCTTTCTTT. Protein sequence: CASSAGGQTNTEAFF.

The chain carries TRBV28 and TRBJ1-2; 9 nucleotides agree with TRBD1. After removal of 3 bases from V and 2 bases from J, the junction contained 7 bases not matched to a gene. Germline CDR1 reads MDHEN; CDR2 reads SYDVKM. The CDR3 extends over 16 amino acids. CDR3 nucleotide sequence: TGTGCCAGCAGTTTCCCACGGGGACAGGGAAACTATGGCTACACCTTC. As protein: CASSFPRGQGNYGYTF.

The chain has TRBV19 and TRBJ1-2; D gene ambiguous. The V gene lost 7 bases and the J gene lost 4 bases, with 13 bases spanning the gap. The CDR3 runs 13 residues. Germline loops: CDR1 LNHDA, CDR2 SQIVND (reference sequence). In nucleotides, the CDR3 is TGTGCCAGTATCTCCGAAGCACGCTATGGCTACACCTTC. Translated, it gives CASISEARYGYTF.

V usage is TRBV30 and J usage is TRBJ1-1, with D uncertain. CDR3 size: 11 residues. CDR1 is GTSNPN, CDR2 SVGIG, per germline (reference sequence). The V end was cut by 0 bases, the J end by 5 bases, with 4 bases between. The DNA for the CDR3 is TGTGCCTGGAGTGTGGAGACTGAAGCTTTCTTT. Residues: CAWSVETEAFF.

The rearrangement uses TRBV5-4 and TRBJ2-7; TRBD1 might be the D (7 bases). Per the germline V gene, CDR1 is SGHNT and CDR2 is YYREEE (reference sequence). V shed 0 bases and J shed 5 bases, with 12 bases lying between them. The CDR3 totals 14 residues. For the CDR3, the DNA is TGTGCCAGCAGCTTGGACGCAGGGGGGAACGAGCAGTACTTC. Protein: CASSLDAGGNEQYF.

The V gene is TRBV7-9, the J gene TRBJ1-6; tentatively, D is TRBD1 (6 bases). The germline CDR1 and CDR2 sequences are SEHNR and FQNEAQ (reference sequence). V shed 6 bases and J shed 14 bases, with 23 bases lying between them. CDR3 length equals 15 residues. The CDR3 reads CASSQTGSPAGTLHF. DNA for the CDR3: TGTGCCAGCAGTCAAACAGGGTCCCCAGCGGGGACCCTCCACTTT.

This clone appeared a single time. This rearrangement joins TRBV14 to TRBJ1-6; possibly TRBD1 for D (5 bases). V shed 1 base and J shed 8 bases, with 9 bases lying between them. There are 14 residues in the CDR3. CDR1 and CDR2 from the germline V gene are SGHDN and FVKESK. The CDR3 nucleotides are TGTGCCAGCAGCCAAGCCAGGGCCGATTCACCCCTCCACTTT. The encoded protein is CASSQARADSPLHF.

The chain uses TRBV5-1 and TRBJ2-7, with 9 bases lining up with TRBD1. CDR1 and CDR2 from the germline V gene are SGHRS and YFSETQ. The ends lost 3 bases at V and 7 bases at J; junction bases unmatched: 11. The CDR3 covers 15 residues. The CDR3 region is CASSSSQGAPGEQYF. In DNA, the CDR3 is TGCGCCAGCAGCTCTTCACAGGGGGCGCCGGGGGAGCAGTACTTC.

This clone was found a few times. V is TRBV7-2 and J is TRBJ2-6, with unresolved D. Trimming left V 10 bases short and J 2 bases short, with 6 bases between. CDR3 length: 12 residues. Germline values: CDR1 SGHTA, CDR2 FQGNSA. This CDR3 is CATGPGANVLTF. For the CDR3, the DNA is TGTGCCACTGGCCCTGGGGCCAACGTCCTGACTTTC.

The chain links TRBV19 to TRBJ1-3; D is undetermined. The CDR3 is 14 residues long. Per the germline V gene, CDR1 is LNHDA and CDR2 is SQIVND (reference sequence). The V gene lost 3 bases and the J gene lost 3 bases, with 9 bases spanning the gap. CDR3: CASSIAGFGNTIYF. The CDR3 region has the DNA TGTGCCAGTAGTATTGCGGGGTTTGGAAACACCATATATTTT.

The rearrangement joins TRBV6-5 to TRBJ2-1; 8 nucleotides line up with TRBD2. The junction had 12 bases not matched to a gene; V was cut back by 7 bases and J by 13 bases. From germline, CDR1 is MNHEY and CDR2 SVGAGI. The CDR3 is made up of 13 amino acids. Here the CDR3 DNA reads TGTGCCAGCACCACAGCGGGGGAACTGGGTCAGTTCTTC. Its protein is CASTTAGELGQFF.

This chain joins TRBV7-3 and TRBJ2-7; 8 bases line up with TRBD1. V lost 6 bases to trimming and J lost 3 bases; unmatched junction nucleotides: 10. The CDR3 is 15 residues long. The germline V gene encodes CDR1 SGHTA and CDR2 FQGTGA. DNA of the CDR3: TGTGCCAGCAGGGATGACGGGACAGGAAACTACGAGCAGTACTTC. It translates to CASRDDGTGNYEQYF. Filled out from reference TRBV7-3 and TRBJ2-7, the complete variable domain reads GAGVSQTPSNKVTEKGKYVELRCDPISGHTALYWYRQSLGQGPEFLIYFQGTGAADDSGLPNDRFFAVRPEGSVSTLKIQRTERGDSAVYLCASRDDGTGNYEQYFGPGTRLTVT.

The genes are TRBV5-1 and TRBJ1-1, with TRBD1 as a possible D gene (5 bases). Trimming removed 2 bases at V and 3 bases at J, with 8 bases between. CDR3 length equals 13 residues. Germline V gene lookup returns CDR1 SGHRS and CDR2 YFSETQ. CDR3 protein: CASSLAGHTEAFF. For the CDR3, the DNA is TGCGCCAGCAGCTTAGCAGGGCACACTGAAGCTTTCTTT.

J is TRBJ1-3 and V is TRBV5-8, with unresolved D. Germline V gene data show CDR1 as SGHTS and CDR2 as YDEGEE. Trimming removed 3 bases at V and 6 bases at J, with 7 bases between. The CDR3 spans 12 residues. In DNA, the CDR3 is TGTGCCAGCAGCTATTTAGAAAACACCATATATTTT. Translated: CASSYLENTIYF.

This clone has a handful of counts. The chain combines TRBV6-1 with TRBJ1-4; no firm D call. Between the trimmed V and J ends, which lost 8 bases and 0 bases, there was a span of 13 bases. Per germline, CDR1 MNHNS and CDR2 SASEGT. This CDR3 is 15 amino acids long. CDR3 sequence reads: CASHTSAATNEKLFF. Here the CDR3 DNA reads TGTGCCAGCCACACAAGCGCAGCAACTAATGAAAAACTGTTTTTT.

The CDR3 spells CASRDQGARAYNEQFF. The CDR3 DNA reads as TGTGCCAGCAGGGATCAGGGGGCTCGGGCTTACAATGAGCAGTTCTTC. This chain joins TRBV6-6 and TRBJ2-1; 8 bases match TRBD1. The CDR3 spans 16 residues. The germline V gene has CDR1 MNHNY and CDR2 SVGAGI (reference sequence). V shed 6 bases, J shed 4 bases, and the junction held 11 bases outside the gene matches.

The V call is TRBV5-4, the J call TRBJ1-6; tentative D call: TRBD1 (6 bases). The germline V gene encodes CDR1 SGHNT and CDR2 YYREEE (reference sequence). V was cut by 4 bases and J by 11 bases, with 16 bases left in between. This CDR3 is built from 14 residues. This chain's CDR3 is CASSHTDRSTPLHF. In DNA form, the CDR3 reads TGTGCCAGCAGCCACACTGACAGGTCGACACCCCTCCACTTT.

The chain uses TRBV29-1 and TRBJ2-7; 8 bases match TRBD1. The CDR3 runs 11 residues. Per germline, CDR1 SQVTM and CDR2 ANQGSEA. Trimming at V came to 5 bases and at J to 7 bases, leaving 4 bases not matched to a gene. CDR3 nucleotide sequence: TGCAGCGTTCCACAGGGGGATGAGCAGTACTTC. The encoded protein is CSVPQGDEQYF.

Regarding this clone: As the CDR3 is not closed by the conserved phenylalanine or tryptophan, this likely results from a read error. The V and J genes are TRBV4-3 and TRBJ1-2; D gene unclear. This CDR3 comprises 12 residues. Germline values: CDR1 LGHNA, CDR2 YSLEER. Between the trimmed V and J ends, which lost 0 bases and 7 bases, there was a span of 6 bases. The CDR3 is CASSQDWSGYTV. The CDR3 nucleotides are TGCGCCAGCAGCCAAGATTGGAGTGGCTACACCGTC.

The chain has TRBV6-6 and TRBJ1-1; 10 bases match TRBD1. The trim removed 6 bases at V and 4 bases at J, leaving 11 bases unmatched. CDR1 is MNHNY and CDR2 is SVGAGI in the germline V gene (reference sequence). The CDR3 sequence is 16 residues long. The CDR3 here is CASSRYSTGGVTEAFF. The CDR3 nucleotides are TGTGCCAGCAGCCGCTACTCGACAGGGGGCGTCACTGAAGCTTTCTTT.

The chain uses TRBV5-1 and TRBJ2-5, with D possibly matching TRBD1 (6 bases). Looked up from germline, CDR1 is SGHRS and CDR2 is YFSETQ. This CDR3 region has 14 residues. Trimming pared 3 bases from V and 3 bases from J, leaving 12 bases between. CDR3 DNA: TGCGCCAGCAGCTCTAACAGGGTAGAAGAGACCCAGTACTTC. This gives the protein CASSSNRVEETQYF.

The J gene is TRBJ2-7, the V gene TRBV4-3; TRBD1 is a possible D gene (5 bases). The germline V and J ends were trimmed by 1 base and 4 bases, with 14 bases remaining between them. Germline loops: CDR1 LGHNA, CDR2 YSLEER. The length of the CDR3 is 15 residues. DNA of the CDR3: TGCGCCAGCAGCCAAGCCCTGGGGCAGACTTACGAGCAGTACTTC. Translation: CASSQALGQTYEQYF.

This clone has more than one count but fewer than ten. The J gene is TRBJ1-1, the V gene TRBV19; D not certain. The V gene's germline CDR1 is LNHDA and CDR2 SQIVND (reference sequence). The CDR3 is 13 residues long. Between the trimmed V and J ends, which lost 1 base and 5 bases, there was a span of 8 bases. CDR3 nucleotides: TGTGCCAGTAGTATAGCTACGGGGACTGAAGCTTTCTTT. Translation gives CASSIATGTEAFF.